This T cell receptor (beta chain) was identified in a study of cytomegalovirus exposure and HLA in healthy donors. Trimming cost V 5 bases and J 4 bases; bases outside gene matches: 10. CDR3 length equals 17 residues. Germline loops: CDR1 SEHNR, CDR2 FQNEAQ (reference sequence). Amplification used 60 Vbeta primers and 13 Jbeta primers. Generated by immunoSEQ multiplex PCR, the TCRdb table keeps only in-frame clones and is missing some. The table lists roughly 200,000 clones, 80% to 85% of them singletons. This clone was seen a few times. The receptor was isolated from a man aged 45 to 65 in good health and CMV-seronegative. Specimen: PBMCs. The chain employs TRBV7-9 and TRBJ2-2, with TRBD1 matching 10 bases. CDR3 protein: CASSLPDRGLGTGELFF. In DNA form, the CDR3 reads TGTGCCAGCAGCCTCCCCGACAGGGGGCTAGGCACCGGGGAGCTGTTTTTT.